Presented here are 2 T cell receptor beta chains from one specimen sequenced in a study of blood T cell repertoires in COVID-19. The protocol was immunoSEQ multiplex PCR, while the TCRdb copy is restricted to in-frame clones and leaves out a portion. Of around 77,000 clones listed, roughly 90% are singletons. The sequenced sample consisted of peripheral blood. The receptors were gathered from a woman between 55 and 75 years old with active COVID-19.

The chain combines TRBV18 with TRBJ2-7; maybe TRBD1 (6 bases). Germline-derived CDR1 and CDR2 are KGHSH and LQKENI. Trimming took off 3 bases at V and 1 base at J, with 10 bases between the two ends. The CDR3 is 14 residues long. The CDR3 here is CASSPSDRSYEQYF. The CDR3 DNA reads as TGTGCCAGCTCACCGTCGGACAGATCCTACGAGCAGTACTTC.

V usage is TRBV5-1 and J usage is TRBJ2-7, with 7 positions matching TRBD1. The CDR3 consists of 15 residues. Germline CDR1 SGHRS, CDR2 YFSETQ. V trimming: 4 bases; J trimming: 2 bases; junction bases outside the gene matches: 9. The CDR3 reads CASSGGGTVPYEQYF. The DNA of the CDR3 is TGCGCCAGCAGCGGTGGTGGGACAGTGCCCTACGAGCAGTACTTC. Variable domain in full (rest from reference TRBV5-1 and TRBJ2-7): KAGVTQTPRYLIKTRGQQVTLSCSPISGHRSVSWYQQTPGQGLQFLFEYFSETQRNKGNFPGRFSGRQFSNSRSEMNVSTLELGDSALYLCASSGGGTVPYEQYFGPGTRLTVT.